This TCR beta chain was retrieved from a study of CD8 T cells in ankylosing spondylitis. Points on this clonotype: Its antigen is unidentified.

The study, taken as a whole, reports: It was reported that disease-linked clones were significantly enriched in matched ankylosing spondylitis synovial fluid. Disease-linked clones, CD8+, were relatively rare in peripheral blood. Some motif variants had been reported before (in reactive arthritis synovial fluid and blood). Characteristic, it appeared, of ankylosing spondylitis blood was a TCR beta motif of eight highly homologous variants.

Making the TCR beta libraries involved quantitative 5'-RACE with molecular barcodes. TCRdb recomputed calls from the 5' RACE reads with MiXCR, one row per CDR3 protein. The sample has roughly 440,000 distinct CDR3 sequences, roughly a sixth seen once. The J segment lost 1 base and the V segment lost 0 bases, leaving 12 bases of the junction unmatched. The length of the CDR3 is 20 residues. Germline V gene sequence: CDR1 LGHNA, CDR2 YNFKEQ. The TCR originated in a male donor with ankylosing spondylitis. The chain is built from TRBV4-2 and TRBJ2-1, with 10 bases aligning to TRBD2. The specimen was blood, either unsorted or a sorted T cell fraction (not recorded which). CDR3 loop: CASSQEGSGSGRSSYNEQFF. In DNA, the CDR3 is TGTGCCAGCAGCCAAGAAGGATCAGGTAGCGGGAGGTCATCCTACAATGAGCAGTTCTTC.